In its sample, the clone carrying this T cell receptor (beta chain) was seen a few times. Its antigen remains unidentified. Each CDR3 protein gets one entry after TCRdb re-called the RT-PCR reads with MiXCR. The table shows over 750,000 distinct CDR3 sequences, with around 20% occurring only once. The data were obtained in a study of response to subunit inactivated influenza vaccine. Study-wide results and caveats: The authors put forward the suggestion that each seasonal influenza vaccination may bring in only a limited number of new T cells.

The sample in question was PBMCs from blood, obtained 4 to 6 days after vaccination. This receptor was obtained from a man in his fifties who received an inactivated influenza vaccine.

CDR3 residues: CASSLVVGAIEQYF. CDR3 DNA: TGTGCCAGCAGCTTAGTGGTGGGGGCAATCGAGCAGTACTTC. The V and J genes are TRBV7-2 and TRBJ2-7; TRBD1 is a possible D gene (6 bases). The CDR3 totals 14 residues. The germline V and J ends were trimmed by 1 base and 6 bases, with 13 bases remaining between them. Germline values: CDR1 SGHTA, CDR2 FQGNSA.